The 22 T cell receptor beta chains below all came from one sample that was sequenced in a study of CD8+ T cells in alopecia areata. Treatment of the sample: oral pan-JAK inhibitor, 5-10 mg twice daily. TCR sequencing used cDNA made by reverse transcription of extracted RNA. Here immunoSEQ multiplex PCR was the method, and the copy in TCRdb shows in-frame clones only, minus some. The table records roughly 110,000 clones, 55% to 60% of them present only once. The source material was CD4+ T cells sorted from blood, sampled at week 24, from a patient treated with tofacitinib. The receptors stem from a human donor with alopecia areata.

The chain uses TRBV23-1 and TRBJ2-7; D perhaps matches TRBD2 (5 bases). TRBV23-1 is annotated as an ORF whose role is uncertain. V dropped 4 bases and J dropped 5 bases, with 15 bases sitting between them. This CDR3 spans 14 amino acids. CDR3 nucleotides: TGCGCCAGCAGTCGGCCCCCGGGGATGAACGAGCAGTACTTC. This sequence encodes CASSRPPGMNEQYF.

The chain recombines TRBV13 with TRBJ1-2; tentatively, D is TRBD1 (5 bases). Germline V gene lookup returns CDR1 PRHDT and CDR2 FYEKMQ (reference sequence). This CDR3 contains 14 residues. Trimming took off 2 bases at V and 4 bases at J, with 11 bases between the two ends. CDR3 residues: CASSLSGESYGYTF. The CDR3 nucleotides are TGTGCCAGCAGCTTATCGGGGGAGAGCTATGGCTACACCTTC.

This clone came up a few times. The gene calls are TRBV7-9 and TRBJ2-6; D gene uncertain. V was shortened by 4 bases and J by 2 bases, with 6 bases between the two germline ends. The CDR3 is 14 residues long. The V gene's germline CDR1 is SEHNR and CDR2 FQNEAQ (reference sequence). CDR3 nucleotide sequence: TGTGCCAGCAGCTCCACTACTGGGGCCAACGTCCTGACTTTC. Amino acids: CASSSTTGANVLTF.

V usage is TRBV2 and J usage is TRBJ1-1; 8 bases agree with TRBD1. V was clipped by 5 bases and J by 5 bases; unmatched bases: 10. This CDR3 contains 15 residues. The V gene's germline CDR1 is SNHLY and CDR2 FYNNEI. The CDR3 DNA follows: TGTGCCAGCAGTTCGACAGGGGTGGGTGGAACTGAAGCTTTCTTT. Its translation is CASSSTGVGGTEAFF.

The chain has TRBV12-5 and TRBJ1-4; 8 positions match TRBD1. There are 16 residues in the CDR3. The germline CDR1 and CDR2 sequences are LGHNT and FRNRAP. Trimming cost V 6 bases and J 7 bases; bases outside gene matches: 13. In nucleotides, the CDR3 is TGTGCTAGTGGCCGCGGGACCACAGGGGGTAGTGAAAAACTGTTTTTT. It translates to CASGRGTTGGSEKLFF.

The chain carries TRBV25-1 and TRBJ1-4, with D perhaps TRBD1 (6 bases). The ends were cut back, 1 base at V and 4 bases at J, with 16 bases in the middle. CDR3 length: 17 residues. Germline CDR1 MGHDK, CDR2 SYGVNS. The DNA of the CDR3 is TGTGCCAGCAGTGAATCTGGCAGGGGACCACGTAATGAAAAACTGTTTTTT. It codes for CASSESGRGPRNEKLFF.

The chain is built from TRBV6-6 and TRBJ2-3; no definite D call. This CDR3 is 13 amino acids long. V was cut by 3 bases and J by 0 bases, with 4 bases left in between. Germline CDR1 and CDR2: MNHNY and SVGAGI (reference sequence). CDR3 sequence (DNA): TGTGCCAGCAGTTATGGTAGCACAGATACGCAGTATTTT. Its protein is CASSYGSTDTQYF.

The CDR3 protein is CASSYTLLTQYF. CDR3 DNA sequence: TGTGCCAGCAGTTACACCTTGTTGACCCAGTACTTC. The chain joins TRBV6-7 to TRBJ2-5; no clear D. TRBV6-7 is recorded as an ORF, its role being uncertain. The CDR3 sequence is 12 residues long. V dropped 2 bases and J dropped 7 bases, with 8 bases sitting between them.

The chain recombines TRBV7-9 with TRBJ2-7; the match to TRBD2 covers 10 bases. CDR3 length: 17 residues. Germline V CDR1 and CDR2: SEHNR, FQNEAQ (reference sequence). J lost 4 bases, V lost 5 bases, and 14 bases had no gene match. The DNA for the CDR3 is TGTGCCAGCAGCAAGCCCCGCTCGGGACTAGCGAGGTACGAGCAGTACTTC. This codes for CASSKPRSGLARYEQYF. The full variable domain, completed using reference TRBV7-9 and TRBJ2-7, is DTGVSQNPRHKITKRGQNVTFRCDPISEHNRLYWYRQTLGQGPEFLTYFQNEAQLEKSRLLSDRFSAERPKGSFSTLEIQRTEQGDSAMYLCASSKPRSGLARYEQYFGPGTRLTVT.

This clone has at least ten counts. Within the sample, other DNA sequences also encode this same CDR3. The chain has TRBV9 and TRBJ1-2; unclear D gene. The CDR3 consists of 14 residues. Per the germline V gene, CDR1 is SGDLS and CDR2 is YYNGEE. Trimming left V 0 bases short and J 4 bases short, with 10 bases between. The CDR3 region is CASSVDPEGYGYTF. CDR3 in DNA: TGTGCCAGCAGCGTAGATCCGGAAGGCTATGGCTACACCTTC.

In this sample, this clone turned up a few times. CDR3 coding DNA: TGTGCCACCAGCATTGGACGCCAGACCCAGTACTTC. Its translation: CATSIGRQTQYF. This chain links TRBV15 with TRBJ2-5; D is undetermined. The ends were cut back, 4 bases at V and 6 bases at J, with 9 bases in the middle. From germline, CDR1 is LNHNV and CDR2 YYDKDF (reference sequence). The CDR3 runs to 12 residues.

CDR3 in amino acids: CASSLGRAYGYTF. For the CDR3, the DNA is TGTGCCAGCAGCTTGGGCAGAGCTTATGGCTACACCTTC. This sequence joins TRBV5-6 and TRBJ1-2; no definite D call. Germline V CDR1 and CDR2: SGHDT, YYEEEE. V lost 0 bases and J lost 5, with 8 bases in between. This CDR3 is 13 amino acids long.

The chain recombines TRBV30 with TRBJ1-1, with D perhaps matching TRBD1 (5 bases). V was cut by 3 bases and J by 4 bases, with 6 bases left in between. The CDR3 covers 11 residues. Germline values: CDR1 GTSNPN, CDR2 SVGIG (reference sequence). CDR3 sequence reads: CAWRGTTEAFF. DNA for the CDR3: TGTGCCTGGAGGGGGACCACTGAAGCTTTCTTT.

The chain carries TRBV30 and TRBJ1-5; D is ambiguous. V shed 3 bases and J shed 3 bases, with 9 bases lying between them. Germline V gene data show CDR1 as GTSNPN and CDR2 as SVGIG (reference sequence). The CDR3 loop spans 13 amino acids. CDR3 residues: CAWSQRDNQPQHF. For the CDR3, the DNA is TGTGCCTGGAGCCAGAGGGACAATCAGCCCCAGCATTTT. The variable domain in full, completed from reference TRBV30 and TRBJ1-5, reads SQTIHQWPATLVQPVGSPLSLECTVEGTSNPNLYWYRQAAGRGLQLLFYSVGIGQISSEVPQNLSASRPQDRQFILSSKKLLLSDSGFYLCAWSQRDNQPQHFGDGTRLSIL.

This chain joins TRBV5-8 and TRBJ1-2; possible D gene TRBD1, 5 bases. This CDR3 has 14 amino acids. CDR1 is SGHTS, CDR2 YDEGEE, per germline. The V gene lost 4 bases and the J gene lost 5 bases, with 15 bases spanning the gap. The CDR3 sequence: CASSPRAGIYGYTF. In nucleotides, the CDR3 is TGTGCCAGCAGCCCCCGGGCAGGGATATATGGCTACACCTTC.

CDR3: CASSTRTGKGNQPQHF. In nucleotides, the CDR3 is TGTGCCAGCAGCACCCGGACAGGGAAGGGGAATCAGCCCCAGCATTTT. The chain employs TRBV7-2 and TRBJ1-5; 8 bases are a match to TRBD1. CDR1 and CDR2 from the germline V gene are SGHTA and FQGNSA. This CDR3 spans 16 amino acids. Trimming at V came to 5 bases and at J to 4 bases, leaving 10 bases not matched to a gene. The variable domain in full, completed from reference TRBV7-2 and TRBJ1-5, reads GAGVSQSPSNKVTEKGKDVELRCDPISGHTALYWYRQSLGQGLEFLIYFQGNSAPDKSGLPSDRFSAERTGGSVSTLTIQRTQQEDSAVYLCASSTRTGKGNQPQHFGDGTRLSIL.

V usage is TRBV29-1 and J usage is TRBJ1-6, with 7 bases that match TRBD1. V shed 7 bases, J shed 10 bases, and the junction held 10 bases outside the gene matches. This CDR3 spans 13 amino acids. CDR1 is SQVTM and CDR2 is ANQGSEA in the germline V gene. The CDR3 spells CSGGDRGRSPLHF. CDR3 DNA sequence: TGCAGCGGTGGGGACAGAGGAAGATCACCCCTCCACTTT. Full variable domain (outside the CDR3, taken from reference TRBV29-1 and TRBJ1-6): SAVISQKPSRDICQRGTSLTIQCQVDSQVTMMFWYRQQPGQSLTLIATANQGSEATYESGFVIDKFPISRPNLTFSTLTVSNMSPEDSSIYLCSGGDRGRSPLHFGNGTRLTVT.

This sequence joins TRBV7-9 and TRBJ1-6; TRBD1 is a possible D gene (6 bases). V was pared by 2 bases and J by 7 bases, with 9 bases between. The CDR3 is made up of 14 amino acids. Germline V gene lookup returns CDR1 SEHNR and CDR2 FQNEAQ (reference sequence). The CDR3 DNA reads TGTGCCAGCAGCTTAATACAGGGAAATTCACCCCTCCACTTT. Amino acid sequence: CASSLIQGNSPLHF.

The chain carries TRBV5-1 and TRBJ1-3, with D unclear. CDR1 and CDR2 (germline): SGHRS, YFSETQ. Trimming stripped 4 bases from V and 1 base from J, with 9 bases between. The CDR3 runs 14 residues. Written as DNA, the CDR3 is TGCGCCAGCAGCCCCACAGATTCTGGAAACACCATATATTTT. It specifies CASSPTDSGNTIYF.

There are a few counts of this clone. This chain uses TRBV15 with TRBJ2-5, with a possible D match to TRBD2 (5 bases). There are 13 residues in the CDR3. CDR1 is LNHNV, CDR2 YYDKDF, per germline (reference sequence). V was clipped by 3 bases and J by 5 bases, with 10 bases between them. In DNA, the CDR3 is TGTGCCACCAGCAGGCGGGCCCCCGAGACCCAGTACTTC. Protein: CATSRRAPETQYF.

As for this clone: Other DNA sequences of this sample code for an identical CDR3. The V gene is TRBV20-1, the J gene TRBJ1-2; D gene ambiguous. Germline lookup yields CDR1 DFQATT and CDR2 SNEGSKA (reference sequence). The V gene lost 5 bases and the J gene lost 4 bases, with 8 bases spanning the gap. CDR3 length: 11 amino acids. For the CDR3, the DNA is TGCAGTGCTTCAGACGGCTATGGCTACACCTTC. Translating it yields CSASDGYGYTF.

The V and J genes are TRBV6-6 and TRBJ2-5; 8 positions agree with TRBD2. CDR1 MNHNY and CDR2 SVGAGI come from the germline V gene (reference sequence). The CDR3 spans 14 residues. V was clipped by 5 bases and J by 4 bases; unmatched bases: 6. Here the CDR3 reads CASSTGGGTETQYF. The DNA of the CDR3 is TGTGCCAGCAGTACGGGCGGGGGGACAGAGACCCAGTACTTC.